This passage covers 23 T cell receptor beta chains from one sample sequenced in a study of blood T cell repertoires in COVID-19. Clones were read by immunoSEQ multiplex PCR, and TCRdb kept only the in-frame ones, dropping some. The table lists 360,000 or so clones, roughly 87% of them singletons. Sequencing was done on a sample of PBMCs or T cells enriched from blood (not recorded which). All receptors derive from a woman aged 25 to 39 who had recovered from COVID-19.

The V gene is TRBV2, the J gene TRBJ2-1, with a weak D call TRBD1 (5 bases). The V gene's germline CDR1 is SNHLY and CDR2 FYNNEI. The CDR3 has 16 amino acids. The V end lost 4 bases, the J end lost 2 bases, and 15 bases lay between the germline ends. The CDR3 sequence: CASSAHRPTTYNEQFF. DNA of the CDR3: TGTGCCAGCAGTGCTCACAGGCCTACAACCTACAATGAGCAGTTCTTC. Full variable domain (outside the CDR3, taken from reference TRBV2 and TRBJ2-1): EPEVTQTPSHQVTQMGQEVILRCVPISNHLYFYWYRQILGQKVEFLVSFYNNEISEKSEIFDDQFSVERPDGSNFTLKIRSTKLEDSAMYFCASSAHRPTTYNEQFFGPGTRLTVL.

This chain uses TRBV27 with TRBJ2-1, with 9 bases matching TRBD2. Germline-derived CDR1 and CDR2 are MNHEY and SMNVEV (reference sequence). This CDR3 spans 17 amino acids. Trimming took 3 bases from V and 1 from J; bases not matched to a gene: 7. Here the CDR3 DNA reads TGTGCCAGCAGTTTTACTAGCGGGTATGGTTCCTACAATGAGCAGTTCTTC. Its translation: CASSFTSGYGSYNEQFF.

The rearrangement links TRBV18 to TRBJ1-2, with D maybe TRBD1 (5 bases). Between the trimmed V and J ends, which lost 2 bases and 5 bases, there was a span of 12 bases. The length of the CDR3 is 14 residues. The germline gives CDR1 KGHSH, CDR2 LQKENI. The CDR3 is CASSPRAGLYGYTF. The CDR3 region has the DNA TGTGCCAGCTCACCAAGGGCAGGGCTGTATGGCTACACCTTC.

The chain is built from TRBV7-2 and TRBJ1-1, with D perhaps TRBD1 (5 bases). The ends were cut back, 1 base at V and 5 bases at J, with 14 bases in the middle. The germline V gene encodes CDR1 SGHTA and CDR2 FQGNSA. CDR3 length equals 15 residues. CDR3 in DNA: TGTGCCAGCAGCTTAGTTGGGGGGATTGGGACTGAAGCTTTCTTT. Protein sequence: CASSLVGGIGTEAFF.

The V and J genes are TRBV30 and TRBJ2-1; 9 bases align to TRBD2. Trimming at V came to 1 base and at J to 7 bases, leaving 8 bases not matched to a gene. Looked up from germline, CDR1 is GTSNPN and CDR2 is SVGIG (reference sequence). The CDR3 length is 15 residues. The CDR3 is CAWSAIGLAFNEQFF. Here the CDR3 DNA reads TGTGCCTGGAGTGCGATCGGACTAGCGTTTAATGAGCAGTTCTTC.

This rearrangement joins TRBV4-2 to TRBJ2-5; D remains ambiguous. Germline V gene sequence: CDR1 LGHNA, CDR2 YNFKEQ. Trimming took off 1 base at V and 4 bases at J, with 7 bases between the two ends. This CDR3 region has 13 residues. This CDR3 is CASSQATRETQYF. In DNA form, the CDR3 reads TGTGCCAGCAGCCAAGCCACAAGAGAGACCCAGTACTTC.

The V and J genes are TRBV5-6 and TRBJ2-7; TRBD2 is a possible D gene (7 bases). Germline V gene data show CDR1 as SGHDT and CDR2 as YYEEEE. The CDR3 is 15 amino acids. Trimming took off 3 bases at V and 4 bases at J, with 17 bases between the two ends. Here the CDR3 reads CASSSLGGGTYEQYF. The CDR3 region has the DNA TGTGCCAGCAGCTCCCTGGGGGGGGGCACTTACGAGCAGTACTTC.

The DNA of the CDR3 is TGTGCCAGCACCCGTTCCGACACCGGGGAGCTGTTTTTT. It translates to CASTRSDTGELFF. The chain combines TRBV9 with TRBJ2-2; D not certain. The CDR3 loop spans 13 amino acids. CDR1 SGDLS and CDR2 YYNGEE come from the germline V gene. Trimming cost V 6 bases and J 3 bases, with 9 bases left between them.

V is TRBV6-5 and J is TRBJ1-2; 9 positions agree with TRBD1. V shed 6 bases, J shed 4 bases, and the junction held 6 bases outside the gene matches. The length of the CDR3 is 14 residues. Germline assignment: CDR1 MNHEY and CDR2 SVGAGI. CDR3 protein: CASSYRGQGYGYTF. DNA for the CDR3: TGTGCCAGCAGCTACAGGGGGCAGGGCTATGGCTACACCTTC.

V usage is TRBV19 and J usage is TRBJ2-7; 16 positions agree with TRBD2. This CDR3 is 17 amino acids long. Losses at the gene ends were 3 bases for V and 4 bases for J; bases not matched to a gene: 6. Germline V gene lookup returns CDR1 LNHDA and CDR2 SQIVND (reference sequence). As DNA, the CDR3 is TGTGCCAGTAGTATGGGACTAGCGGGAGGGCCACTGTACGAGCAGTACTTC. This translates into CASSMGLAGGPLYEQYF. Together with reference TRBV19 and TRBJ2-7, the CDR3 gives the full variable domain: DGGITQSPKYLFRKEGQNVTLSCEQNLNHDAMYWYRQDPGQGLRLIYYSQIVNDFQKGDIAEGYSVSREKKESFPLTVTSAQKNPTAFYLCASSMGLAGGPLYEQYFGPGTRLTVT.

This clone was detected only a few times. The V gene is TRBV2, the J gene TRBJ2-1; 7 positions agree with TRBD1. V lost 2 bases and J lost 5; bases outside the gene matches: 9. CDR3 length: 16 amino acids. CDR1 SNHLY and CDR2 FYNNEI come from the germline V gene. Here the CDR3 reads CASSEIGRTGNNEQFF. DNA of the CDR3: TGTGCCAGCAGTGAAATCGGCCGGACAGGTAACAATGAGCAGTTCTTC.

The CDR3 DNA reads as TGTGCCAGCAGTTTTGGAGAGAACTATGGCTACACCTTC. Its translation is CASSFGENYGYTF. This chain joins TRBV12-3 or TRBV12-4 and TRBJ1-2; no clear D gene. The CDR3 is made up of 13 amino acids. Trimming cost V 3 bases and J 2 bases, with 7 bases left between them.

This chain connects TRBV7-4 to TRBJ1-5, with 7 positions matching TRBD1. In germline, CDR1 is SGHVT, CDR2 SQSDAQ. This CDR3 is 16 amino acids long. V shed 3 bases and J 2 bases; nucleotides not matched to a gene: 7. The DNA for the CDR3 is TGTGCCAGCAGCTTCCCTGACAGGGAGGGCAATCAGCCCCAGCATTTT. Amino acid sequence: CASSFPDREGNQPQHF.

The DNA for the CDR3 is TGTGCCAGTAGTATCAGGACAGGGAGCTCTGGAAACACCATATATTTT. Translation: CASSIRTGSSGNTIYF. The chain has TRBV19 and TRBJ1-3; TRBD1 agrees at 8 bases. The trim removed 3 bases at V and 0 bases at J, leaving 4 bases unmatched. Germline CDR1 reads LNHDA; CDR2 reads SQIVND (reference sequence). The CDR3 is made up of 16 amino acids.

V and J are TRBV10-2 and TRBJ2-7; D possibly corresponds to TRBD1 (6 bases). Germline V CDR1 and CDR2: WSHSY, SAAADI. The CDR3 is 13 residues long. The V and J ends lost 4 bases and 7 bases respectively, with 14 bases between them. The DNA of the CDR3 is TGCGCCAGCAGTGTCCGAACAGGGAGTGAGCAGTACTTC. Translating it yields CASSVRTGSEQYF.

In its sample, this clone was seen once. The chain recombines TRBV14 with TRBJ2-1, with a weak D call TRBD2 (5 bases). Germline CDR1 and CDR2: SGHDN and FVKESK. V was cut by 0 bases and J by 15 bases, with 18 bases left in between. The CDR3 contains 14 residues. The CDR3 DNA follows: TGTGCCAGCAGCCAAGATGGGAGAGCTAGCTTGGGGTTCTTC. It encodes CASSQDGRASLGFF.

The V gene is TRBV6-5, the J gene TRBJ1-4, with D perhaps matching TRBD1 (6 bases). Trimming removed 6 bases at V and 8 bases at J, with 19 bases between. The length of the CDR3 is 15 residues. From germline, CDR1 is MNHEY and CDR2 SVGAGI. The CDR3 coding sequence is TGTGCCAGCAGCCAGAATCAGGGGCTTCAGGAAAAACTGTTTTTT. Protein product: CASSQNQGLQEKLFF.

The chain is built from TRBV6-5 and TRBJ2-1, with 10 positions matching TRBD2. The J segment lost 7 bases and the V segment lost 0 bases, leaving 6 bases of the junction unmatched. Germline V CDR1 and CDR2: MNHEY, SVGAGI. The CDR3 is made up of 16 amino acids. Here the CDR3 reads CASSYSTGLAVNEQFF. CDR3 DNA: TGTGCCAGCAGTTACTCGACAGGACTAGCGGTAAATGAGCAGTTCTTC.

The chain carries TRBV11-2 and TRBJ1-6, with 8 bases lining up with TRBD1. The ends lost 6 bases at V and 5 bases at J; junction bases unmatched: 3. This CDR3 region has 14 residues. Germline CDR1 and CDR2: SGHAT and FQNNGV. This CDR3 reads CASRGTGDNSPLHF. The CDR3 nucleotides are TGTGCCAGCAGGGGGACAGGCGATAATTCACCCCTCCACTTT.

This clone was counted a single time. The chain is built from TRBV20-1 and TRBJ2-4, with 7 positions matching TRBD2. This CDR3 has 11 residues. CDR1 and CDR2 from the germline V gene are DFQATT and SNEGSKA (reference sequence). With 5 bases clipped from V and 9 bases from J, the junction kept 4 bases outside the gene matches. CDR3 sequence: CSAPGLGIQYF. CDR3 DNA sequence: TGCAGTGCTCCAGGACTAGGCATTCAGTACTTC.

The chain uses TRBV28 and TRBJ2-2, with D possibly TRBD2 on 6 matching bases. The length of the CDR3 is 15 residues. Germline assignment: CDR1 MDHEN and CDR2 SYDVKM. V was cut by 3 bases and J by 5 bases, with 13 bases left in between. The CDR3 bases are TGTGCCAGCAGTTTTCACGGGAGAGGTACCGGGGAGCTGTTTTTT. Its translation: CASSFHGRGTGELFF.

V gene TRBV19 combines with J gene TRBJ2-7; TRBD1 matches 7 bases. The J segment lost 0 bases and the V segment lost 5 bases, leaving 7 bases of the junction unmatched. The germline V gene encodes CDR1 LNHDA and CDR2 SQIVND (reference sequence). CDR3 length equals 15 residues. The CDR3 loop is CASSPGTASSYEQYF. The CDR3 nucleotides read TGTGCCAGTAGTCCGGGGACAGCCTCCTCCTACGAGCAGTACTTC.

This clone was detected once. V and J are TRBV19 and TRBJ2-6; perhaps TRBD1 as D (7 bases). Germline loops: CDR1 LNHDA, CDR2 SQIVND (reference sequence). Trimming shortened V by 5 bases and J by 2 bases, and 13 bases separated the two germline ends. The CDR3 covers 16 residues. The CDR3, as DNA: TGTGCCAGTAGTCCGGAGGGGGCGGCTGGGGCCAACGTCCTGACTTTC. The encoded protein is CASSPEGAAGANVLTF.